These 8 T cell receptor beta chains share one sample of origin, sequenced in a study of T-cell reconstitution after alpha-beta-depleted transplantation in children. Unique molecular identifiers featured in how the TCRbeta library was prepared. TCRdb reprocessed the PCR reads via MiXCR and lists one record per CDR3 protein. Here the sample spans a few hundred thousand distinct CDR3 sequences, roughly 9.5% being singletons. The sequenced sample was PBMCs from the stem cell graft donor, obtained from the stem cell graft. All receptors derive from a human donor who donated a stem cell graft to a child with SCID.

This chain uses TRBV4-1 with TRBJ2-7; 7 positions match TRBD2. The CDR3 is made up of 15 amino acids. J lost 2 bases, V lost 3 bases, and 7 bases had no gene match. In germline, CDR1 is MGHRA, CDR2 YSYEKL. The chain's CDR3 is CASSQGGGATYEQYF. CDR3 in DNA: TGCGCCAGCAGCCAGGGGGGGGGTGCTACCTACGAGCAGTACTTC.

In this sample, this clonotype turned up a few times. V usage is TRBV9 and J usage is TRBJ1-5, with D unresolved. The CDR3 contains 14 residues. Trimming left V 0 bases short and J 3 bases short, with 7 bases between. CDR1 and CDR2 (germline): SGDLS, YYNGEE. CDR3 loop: CASSVAGVNQPQHF. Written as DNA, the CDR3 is TGTGCCAGCAGCGTAGCTGGGGTCAATCAGCCCCAGCATTTT.

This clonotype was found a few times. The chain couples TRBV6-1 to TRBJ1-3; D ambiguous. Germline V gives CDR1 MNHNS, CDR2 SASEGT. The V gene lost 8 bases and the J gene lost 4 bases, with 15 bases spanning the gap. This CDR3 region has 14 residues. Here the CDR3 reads CASSHRGSGNTIYF. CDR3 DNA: TGTGCCAGCTCGCACAGAGGTTCCGGAAACACCATATATTTT.

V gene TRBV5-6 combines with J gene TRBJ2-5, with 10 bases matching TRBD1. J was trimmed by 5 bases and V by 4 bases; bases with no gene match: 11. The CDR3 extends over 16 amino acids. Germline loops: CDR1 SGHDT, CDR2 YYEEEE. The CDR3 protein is CASSVAGTGVTETQYF. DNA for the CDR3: TGTGCCAGCAGCGTGGCCGGGACAGGGGTGACTGAGACCCAGTACTTC.

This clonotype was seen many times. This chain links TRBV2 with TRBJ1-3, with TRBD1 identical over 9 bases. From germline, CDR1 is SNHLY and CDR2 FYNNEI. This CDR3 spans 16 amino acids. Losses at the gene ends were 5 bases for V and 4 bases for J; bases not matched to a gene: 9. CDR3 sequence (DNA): TGTGCCAGCAGTATTACCGGGACAGGGTTCGGAAACACCATATATTTT. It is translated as CASSITGTGFGNTIYF.

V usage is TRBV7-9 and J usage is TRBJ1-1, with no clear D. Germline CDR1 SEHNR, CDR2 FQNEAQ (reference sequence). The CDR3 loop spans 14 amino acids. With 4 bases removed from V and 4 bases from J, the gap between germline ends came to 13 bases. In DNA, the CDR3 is TGTGCCAGCAGCTCCCTCGGGCTCACCACTGAAGCTTTCTTT. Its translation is CASSSLGLTTEAFF.

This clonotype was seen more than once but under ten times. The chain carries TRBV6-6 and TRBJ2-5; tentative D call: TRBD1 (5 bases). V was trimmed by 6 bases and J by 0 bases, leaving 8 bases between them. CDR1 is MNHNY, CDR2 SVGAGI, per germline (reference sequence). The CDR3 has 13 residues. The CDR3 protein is CASRTEYQETQYF. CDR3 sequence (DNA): TGTGCCAGCAGGACAGAGTACCAAGAGACCCAGTACTTC.

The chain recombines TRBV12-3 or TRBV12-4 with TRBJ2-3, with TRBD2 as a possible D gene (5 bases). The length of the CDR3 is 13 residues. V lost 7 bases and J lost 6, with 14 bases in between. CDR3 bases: TGTGCCAGCATTTTCGACAAGCGGGATACGCAGTATTTT. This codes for CASIFDKRDTQYF.